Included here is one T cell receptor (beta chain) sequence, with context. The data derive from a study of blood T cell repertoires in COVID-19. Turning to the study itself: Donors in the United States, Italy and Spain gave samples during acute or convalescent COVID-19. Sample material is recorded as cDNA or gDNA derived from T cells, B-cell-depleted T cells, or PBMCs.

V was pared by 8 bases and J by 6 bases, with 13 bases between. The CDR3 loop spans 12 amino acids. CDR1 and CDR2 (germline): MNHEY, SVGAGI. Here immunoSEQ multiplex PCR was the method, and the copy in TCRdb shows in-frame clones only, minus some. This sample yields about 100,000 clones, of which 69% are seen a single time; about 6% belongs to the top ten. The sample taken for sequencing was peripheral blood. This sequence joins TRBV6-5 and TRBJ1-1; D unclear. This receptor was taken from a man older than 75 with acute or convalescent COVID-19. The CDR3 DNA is TGTGCCAGCTATTCAGGCTTGTCTGAAGCTTTCTTT. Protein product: CASYSGLSEAFF.